This record concerns one TCR beta chain sequence. The record originates from a study of tumor-infiltrating lymphocytes in oesophageal squamous cell carcinoma. Via MiXCR, TCRdb re-called the PCR reads, giving one row per CDR3 protein. The table has about 17,000 distinct CDR3 sequences, 50% seen once. The specimen was esophageal tumor tissue. This receptor was identified in a male donor with esophageal squamous cell carcinoma.

CDR3 nucleotides: TGTGCCAGCGGTAAGGGTACAGGAGGTCACACTGAAGCTTTCTTT. Amino acid sequence: CASGKGTGGHTEAFF. The rearrangement joins TRBV6-1 to TRBJ1-1; a weak D match, TRBD1 (5 bases). Trimming removed 8 bases from V and 3 bases from J, with 19 bases in between. Germline V gives CDR1 MNHNS, CDR2 SASEGT. The CDR3 runs to 15 residues.